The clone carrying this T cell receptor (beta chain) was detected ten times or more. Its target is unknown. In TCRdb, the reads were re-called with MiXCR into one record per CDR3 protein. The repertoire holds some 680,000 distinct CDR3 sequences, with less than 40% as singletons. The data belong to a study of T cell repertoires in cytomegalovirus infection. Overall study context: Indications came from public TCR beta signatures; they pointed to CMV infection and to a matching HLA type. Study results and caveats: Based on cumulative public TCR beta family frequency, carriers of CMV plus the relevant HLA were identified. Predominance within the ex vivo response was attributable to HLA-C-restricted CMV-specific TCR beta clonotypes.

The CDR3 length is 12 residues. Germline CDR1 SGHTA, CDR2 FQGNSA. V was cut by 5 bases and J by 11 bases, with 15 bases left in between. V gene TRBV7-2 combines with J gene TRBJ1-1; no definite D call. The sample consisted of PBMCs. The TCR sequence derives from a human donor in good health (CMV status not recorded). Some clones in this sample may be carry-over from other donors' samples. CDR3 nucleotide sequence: TGTGCCAGCAGCGAAACGGGAGGGATGGCTTTCTTT. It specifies CASSETGGMAFF.